The 21 T cell receptor beta chains presented below share a single source sample, sequenced in a study of blood T cell repertoires in COVID-19. Only in-frame clones appear in the TCRdb table, and some are missing; sequencing was by immunoSEQ multiplex PCR. In the table there are 150,000 or so clones, approximately 82% of which are singletons. Material: peripheral blood. These receptors originate from a woman of 80 years or more with acute or convalescent COVID-19.

This chain uses TRBV19 with TRBJ1-1; perhaps TRBD1 as D (6 bases). Germline-derived CDR1 and CDR2 are LNHDA and SQIVND (reference sequence). The CDR3 has 15 amino acids. The germline V and J ends were trimmed by 0 bases and 5 bases, with 13 bases remaining between them. CDR3 sequence (DNA): TGTGCCAGTAGTATAGAAAACAGGGTCGTGACTGAAGCTTTCTTT. Translated: CASSIENRVVTEAFF.

The V call is TRBV6-5, the J call TRBJ1-2; 7 positions agree with TRBD1. V shed 5 bases, J shed 4 bases, and the junction held 7 bases outside the gene matches. The V gene's germline CDR1 is MNHEY and CDR2 SVGAGI. The CDR3 consists of 14 residues. Here the CDR3 DNA reads TGTGCCAGCAGTCTACCAGGGGGGACCTATGGCTACACCTTC. This gives the protein CASSLPGGTYGYTF.

This clone was observed a handful of times. The chain is built from TRBV19 and TRBJ1-1; D ambiguous. Looked up from germline, CDR1 is LNHDA and CDR2 is SQIVND (reference sequence). The CDR3 length is 14 residues. The V and J ends lost 3 bases and 3 bases respectively, with 11 bases between them. The CDR3 here is CASSMRPGDTEAFF. Here the CDR3 DNA reads TGTGCCAGTAGTATGCGACCCGGGGACACTGAAGCTTTCTTT.

This clone was detected once. This chain connects TRBV29-1 to TRBJ1-1; perhaps TRBD1 as D (5 bases). The V and J ends lost 3 bases and 11 bases respectively, with 16 bases between them. Germline V gene data show CDR1 as SQVTM and CDR2 as ANQGSEA. The CDR3 contains 12 residues. In nucleotides, the CDR3 is TGCAGCGTTGATCAGGGACGGGGGGACGCTTTCTTT. Its translation is CSVDQGRGDAFF.

The chain combines TRBV7-2 with TRBJ2-7; D unclear. Trimming took 1 base from V and 2 from J, leaving 15 bases between them. The CDR3 has 16 amino acids. From germline, CDR1 is SGHTA and CDR2 FQGNSA. Here the CDR3 reads CASSLGGARSTYEQYF. The CDR3 DNA reads TGTGCCAGCAGCTTAGGTGGCGCGCGGAGCACCTACGAGCAGTACTTC.

V is TRBV25-1 and J is TRBJ2-1; 11 positions match TRBD2. The CDR3 covers 17 residues. Germline V gives CDR1 MGHDK, CDR2 SYGVNS. The J segment lost 8 bases and the V segment lost 1 base, leaving 10 bases of the junction unmatched. The CDR3 DNA reads as TGTGCCAGCAGTGAATCCCCTCGACTAGCGGGACTGGATGAGCAGTTCTTC. Translated: CASSESPRLAGLDEQFF.

The genes are TRBV30 and TRBJ1-2, with 7 bases that match TRBD1. The germline V gene has CDR1 GTSNPN and CDR2 SVGIG (reference sequence). CDR3 length equals 12 residues. V shed 4 bases and J 4 bases; nucleotides not matched to a gene: 3. CDR3 residues: CAWTGGFYGYTF. CDR3 DNA sequence: TGTGCCTGGACAGGGGGTTTCTATGGCTACACCTTC.

V usage is TRBV11-2 and J usage is TRBJ2-3; TRBD1 agrees at 9 bases. V trimming: 5 bases; J trimming: 5 bases; junction bases outside the gene matches: 8. The CDR3 is 15 amino acids. Germline CDR1 SGHAT, CDR2 FQNNGV. CDR3 coding DNA: TGTGCCAGCAGCCAGCCGGGACAGGGAGTAGATACGCAGTATTTT. Translation: CASSQPGQGVDTQYF. Variable domain in full (rest from reference TRBV11-2 and TRBJ2-3): EAGVAQSPRYKIIEKRQSVAFWCNPISGHATLYWYQQILGQGPKLLIQFQNNGVVDDSQLPKDRFSAERLKGVDSTLKIQPAKLEDSAVYLCASSQPGQGVDTQYFGPGTRLTVL.

The V call is TRBV7-9, the J call TRBJ2-1, with D hard to call. The germline CDR1 and CDR2 sequences are SEHNR and FQNEAQ (reference sequence). Trimming stripped 2 bases from V and 7 bases from J, with 6 bases between. The CDR3 runs 12 residues. The CDR3 loop is CASSLNRNEQFF. CDR3 nucleotides: TGTGCCAGCAGCTTAAATCGGAATGAGCAGTTCTTC.

The rearrangement links TRBV12-3 or TRBV12-4 to TRBJ1-3; D remains unclear. CDR3 length: 13 amino acids. Trimming took off 7 bases at V and 0 bases at J, with 7 bases between the two ends. In DNA, the CDR3 is TGTGCCAGCAATACAGCCTCTGGAAACACCATATATTTT. This translates into CASNTASGNTIYF.

CDR3 coding DNA: TGTGCCTGGAGTTTCGGGGGGGCCGGCTACACCTTC. Residues: CAWSFGGAGYTF. This chain uses TRBV30 with TRBJ1-2, with D possibly matching TRBD1 (6 bases). Looked up from germline, CDR1 is GTSNPN and CDR2 is SVGIG (reference sequence). V was cut by 2 bases and J by 8 bases, with 12 bases left in between. The CDR3 length is 12 residues.

V gene TRBV12-3 or TRBV12-4 combines with J gene TRBJ2-1; D remains ambiguous. This CDR3 contains 11 residues. With 3 bases removed from V and 9 bases from J, the gap between germline ends came to 6 bases. CDR3 residues: CASSFGPEQFF. Written as DNA, the CDR3 is TGTGCCAGCAGTTTTGGGCCTGAGCAGTTCTTC.

This clone was detected only a few times. The chain couples TRBV9 to TRBJ2-3, with a possible D match to TRBD1 (6 bases). V was shortened by 0 bases and J by 2 bases, with 13 bases between the two germline ends. The CDR3 extends over 16 amino acids. Germline CDR1 SGDLS, CDR2 YYNGEE. The CDR3 DNA follows: TGTGCCAGCAGCGTAGGGGGACACATGAACACAGATACGCAGTATTTT. This encodes CASSVGGHMNTDTQYF.

The rearrangement joins TRBV3-1 (or the pseudogene TRBV3-2) to TRBJ1-1; no clear D gene. The CDR3 loop spans 13 amino acids. Germline loops: CDR1 LGHDT, CDR2 YNNKEL (reference sequence). Trimming left V 2 bases short and J 8 bases short, with 12 bases between. CDR3 DNA: TGTGCCAGCAGCCAAACGAATAGAGCAGAAGCTTTCTTT. Encoded protein: CASSQTNRAEAFF.

The chain has TRBV5-1 and TRBJ1-4, with 9 nucleotides matching TRBD1. CDR3 length equals 15 residues. Per germline, CDR1 SGHRS and CDR2 YFSETQ. V lost 4 bases and J lost 7; bases outside the gene matches: 8. This chain's CDR3 is CASSDTGGAFEKLFF. The CDR3 nucleotides are TGCGCCAGCAGCGACACAGGGGGCGCTTTTGAAAAACTGTTTTTT.

V is TRBV5-4 and J is TRBJ2-1; 12 bases align to TRBD2. The length of the CDR3 is 16 residues. Germline CDR1 SGHNT, CDR2 YYREEE (reference sequence). The V segment lost 0 bases and the J segment 5 bases; nucleotides outside the gene matches: 3. The CDR3 region has the DNA TGTGCCAGCAGCTTGGGAAGGACTAGCGGGAACAATGAGCAGTTCTTC. Encoded protein: CASSLGRTSGNNEQFF.

This clone was seen only once. The rearrangement joins TRBV2 to TRBJ2-1, with a possible D match to TRBD1 (5 bases). The germline gives CDR1 SNHLY, CDR2 FYNNEI. The CDR3 sequence is 14 residues long. Trimming took off 7 bases at V and 2 bases at J, with 12 bases between the two ends. The CDR3 reads CASNQDTAYNEQFF. The CDR3 nucleotides read TGTGCCAGCAATCAGGACACGGCCTACAATGAGCAGTTCTTC.

CDR3 in DNA: TGTGCCAGCAGCCAAGGGCTCCGCGGGGTATACAATGAGCAGTTCTTC. Translated: CASSQGLRGVYNEQFF. The rearrangement links TRBV14 to TRBJ2-1; D may be TRBD2 (6 bases). The germline V gene has CDR1 SGHDN and CDR2 FVKESK. This CDR3 has 16 amino acids. The germline V and J ends were trimmed by 1 base and 4 bases, with 14 bases remaining between them.

This clone was picked up a small number of times. The V gene is TRBV12-5, the J gene TRBJ1-6, with D perhaps TRBD1 (5 bases). The CDR3 contains 15 residues. Looked up from germline, CDR1 is LGHNT and CDR2 is FRNRAP. V was cut by 0 bases and J by 10 bases, with 13 bases left in between. Written as DNA, the CDR3 is TGTGCTAGTGGTTTGGTAGTGGCAGGGTTGTCACCCCTCCACTTT. Its translation is CASGLVVAGLSPLHF. Full variable domain (remainder filled in from reference TRBV12-5 and TRBJ1-6): DARVTQTPRHKVTEMGQEVTMRCQPILGHNTVFWYRQTMMQGLELLAYFRNRAPLDDSGMPKDRFSAEMPDATLATLKIQPSEPRDSAVYFCASGLVVAGLSPLHFGNGTRLTVT.

The chain couples TRBV4-3 to TRBJ1-5; weak D call: TRBD1 (5 bases). Trimming removed 4 bases at V and 4 bases at J, with 17 bases between. The CDR3 spans 16 residues. Germline V gene sequence: CDR1 LGHNA, CDR2 YSLEER. The CDR3 region has the DNA TGCGCCAGCAGCCCGTTCTGGGGGGAAAGGAATCAGCCCCAGCATTTT. Translating it yields CASSPFWGERNQPQHF.

This clone was counted once. V usage is TRBV19 and J usage is TRBJ2-2, with TRBD2 matching over 9 bases. Losses at the gene ends were 5 bases for V and 7 bases for J; bases not matched to a gene: 8. The CDR3 runs 15 residues. CDR1 is LNHDA and CDR2 is SQIVND in the germline V gene (reference sequence). CDR3 loop: CASSWAGGPHGELFF. Here the CDR3 DNA reads TGTGCCAGTAGTTGGGCGGGAGGGCCTCACGGGGAGCTGTTTTTT.